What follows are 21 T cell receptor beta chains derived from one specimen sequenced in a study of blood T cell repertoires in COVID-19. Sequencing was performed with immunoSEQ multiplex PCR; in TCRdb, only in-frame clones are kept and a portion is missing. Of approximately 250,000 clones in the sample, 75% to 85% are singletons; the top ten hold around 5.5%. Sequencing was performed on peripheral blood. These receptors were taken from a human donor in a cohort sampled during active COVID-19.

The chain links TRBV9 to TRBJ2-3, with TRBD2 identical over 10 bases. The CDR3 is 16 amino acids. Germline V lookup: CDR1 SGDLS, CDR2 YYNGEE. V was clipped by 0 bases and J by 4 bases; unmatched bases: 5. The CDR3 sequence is CASSVVASGSPDTQYF. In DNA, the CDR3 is TGTGCCAGCAGCGTAGTGGCTAGCGGGAGTCCAGATACGCAGTATTTT.

CDR3 residues: CASSLNGGAPNTGELFF. CDR3 coding DNA: TGTGCCAGCAGCTTAAACGGGGGGGCGCCCAACACCGGGGAGCTGTTTTTT. The chain has TRBV7-3 and TRBJ2-2, with 8 bases identical to TRBD2. In germline, CDR1 is SGHTA, CDR2 FQGTGA. V lost 1 base, J lost 2 bases, and 6 bases stayed unmatched. The CDR3 loop spans 17 amino acids. The full variable domain, in which reference TRBV7-3 and TRBJ2-2 provide the parts outside the CDR3, is GAGVSQTPSNKVTEKGKYVELRCDPISGHTALYWYRQSLGQGPEFLIYFQGTGAADDSGLPNDRFFAVRPEGSVSTLKIQRTERGDSAVYLCASSLNGGAPNTGELFFGEGSRLTVL.

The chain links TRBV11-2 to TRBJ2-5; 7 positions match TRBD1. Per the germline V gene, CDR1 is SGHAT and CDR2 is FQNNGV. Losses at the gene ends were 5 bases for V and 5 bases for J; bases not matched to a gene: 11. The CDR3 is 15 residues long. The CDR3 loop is CASSKPTGFRETQYF. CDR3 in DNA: TGTGCCAGCAGCAAACCGACAGGGTTTAGGGAGACCCAGTACTTC.

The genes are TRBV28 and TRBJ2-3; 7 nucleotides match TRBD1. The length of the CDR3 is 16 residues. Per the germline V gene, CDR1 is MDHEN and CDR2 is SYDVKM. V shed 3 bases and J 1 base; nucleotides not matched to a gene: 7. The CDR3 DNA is TGTGCCAGCAGTTTCGACCGGGACAGAGGCACAGATACGCAGTATTTT. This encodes CASSFDRDRGTDTQYF.

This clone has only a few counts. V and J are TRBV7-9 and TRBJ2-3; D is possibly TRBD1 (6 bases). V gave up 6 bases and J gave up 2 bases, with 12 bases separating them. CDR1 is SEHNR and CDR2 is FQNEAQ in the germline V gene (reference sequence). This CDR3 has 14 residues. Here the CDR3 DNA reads TGTGCCAGCAGTTGGGGACAACTCACAGATACGCAGTATTTT. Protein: CASSWGQLTDTQYF.

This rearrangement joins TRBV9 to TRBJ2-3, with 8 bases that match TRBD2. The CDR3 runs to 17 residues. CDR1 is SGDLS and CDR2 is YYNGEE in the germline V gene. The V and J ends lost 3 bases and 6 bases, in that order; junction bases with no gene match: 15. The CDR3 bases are TGTGCCAGCAGCGCTTTAACCCCCGGGACTAGGTCGGATACGCAGTATTTT. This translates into CASSALTPGTRSDTQYF.

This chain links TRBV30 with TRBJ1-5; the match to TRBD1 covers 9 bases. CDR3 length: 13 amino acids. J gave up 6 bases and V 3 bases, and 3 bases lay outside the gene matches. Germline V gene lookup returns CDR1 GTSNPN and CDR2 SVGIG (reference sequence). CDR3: CAWRQGAGQPQHF. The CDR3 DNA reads TGTGCCTGGAGACAGGGGGCTGGTCAGCCCCAGCATTTT.

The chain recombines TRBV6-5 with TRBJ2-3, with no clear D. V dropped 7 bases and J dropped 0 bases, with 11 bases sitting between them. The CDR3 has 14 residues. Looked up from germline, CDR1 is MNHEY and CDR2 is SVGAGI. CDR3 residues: CASTVSPSTDTQYF. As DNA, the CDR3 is TGTGCCAGCACAGTTTCACCTAGCACAGATACGCAGTATTTT.

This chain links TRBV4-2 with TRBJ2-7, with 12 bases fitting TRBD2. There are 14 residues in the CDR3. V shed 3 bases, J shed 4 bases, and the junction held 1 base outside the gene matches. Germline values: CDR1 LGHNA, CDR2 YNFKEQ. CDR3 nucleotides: TGTGCCAGCAGCCATGGACTAGCGGGGTACGAGCAGTACTTC. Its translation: CASSHGLAGYEQYF.

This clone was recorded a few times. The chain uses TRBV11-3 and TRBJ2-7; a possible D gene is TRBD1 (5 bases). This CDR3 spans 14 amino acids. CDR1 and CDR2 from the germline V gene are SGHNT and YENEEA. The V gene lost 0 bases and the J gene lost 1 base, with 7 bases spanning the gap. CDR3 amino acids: CASSLDGASYEQYF. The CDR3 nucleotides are TGTGCCAGCAGCTTAGATGGGGCATCCTACGAGCAGTACTTC.

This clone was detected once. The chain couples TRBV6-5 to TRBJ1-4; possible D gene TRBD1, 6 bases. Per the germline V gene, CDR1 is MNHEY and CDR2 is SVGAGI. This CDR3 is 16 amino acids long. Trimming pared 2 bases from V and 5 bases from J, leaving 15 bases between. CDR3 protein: CASSYTMGQGNEKLFF. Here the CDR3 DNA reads TGTGCCAGCAGTTACACTATGGGACAAGGGAATGAAAAACTGTTTTTT.

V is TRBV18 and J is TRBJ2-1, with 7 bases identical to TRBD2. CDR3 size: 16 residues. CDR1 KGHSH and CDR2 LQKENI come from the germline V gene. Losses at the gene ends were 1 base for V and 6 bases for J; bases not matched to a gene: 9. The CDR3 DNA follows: TGTGCCAGCTCACCACTTCGGGAGGAGGTTGGCAATGAGCAGTTCTTC. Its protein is CASSPLREEVGNEQFF.

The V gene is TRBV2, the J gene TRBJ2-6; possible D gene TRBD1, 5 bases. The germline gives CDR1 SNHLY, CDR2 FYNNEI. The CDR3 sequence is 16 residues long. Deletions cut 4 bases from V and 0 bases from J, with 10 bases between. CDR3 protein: CASSVRQSSGANVLTF. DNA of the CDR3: TGTGCCAGCAGTGTTAGACAGAGCTCTGGGGCCAACGTCCTGACTTTC.

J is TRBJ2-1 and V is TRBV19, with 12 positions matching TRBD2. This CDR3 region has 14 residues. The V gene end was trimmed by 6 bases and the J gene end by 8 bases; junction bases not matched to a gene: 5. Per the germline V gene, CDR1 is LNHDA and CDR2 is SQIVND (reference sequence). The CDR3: CASSLAGGLHEQFF. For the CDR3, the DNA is TGTGCCAGTAGCCTAGCGGGAGGGCTCCATGAGCAGTTCTTC.

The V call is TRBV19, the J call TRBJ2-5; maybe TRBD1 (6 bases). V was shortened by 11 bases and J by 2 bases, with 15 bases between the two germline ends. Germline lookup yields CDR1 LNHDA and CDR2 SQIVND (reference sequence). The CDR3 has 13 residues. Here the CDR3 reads CASSWGRQETQYF. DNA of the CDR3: TGTGCCTCCTCCTGGGGGCGGCAAGAGACCCAGTACTTC. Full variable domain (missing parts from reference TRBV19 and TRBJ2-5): DGGITQSPKYLFRKEGQNVTLSCEQNLNHDAMYWYRQDPGQGLRLIYYSQIVNDFQKGDIAEGYSVSREKKESFPLTVTSAQKNPTAFYLCASSWGRQETQYFGPGTRLLVL.

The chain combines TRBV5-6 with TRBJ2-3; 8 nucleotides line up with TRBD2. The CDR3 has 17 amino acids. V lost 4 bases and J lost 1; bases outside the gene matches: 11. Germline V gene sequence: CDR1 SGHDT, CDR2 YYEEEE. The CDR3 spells CASSLPWREARTDTQYF. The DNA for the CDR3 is TGTGCCAGCAGCCTGCCGTGGCGGGAGGCCCGCACAGATACGCAGTATTTT.

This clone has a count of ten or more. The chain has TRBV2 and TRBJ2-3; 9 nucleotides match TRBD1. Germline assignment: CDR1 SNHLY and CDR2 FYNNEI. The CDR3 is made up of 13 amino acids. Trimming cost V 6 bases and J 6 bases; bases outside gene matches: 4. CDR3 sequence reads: CASRPTGGDTQYF. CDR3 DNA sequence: TGTGCCAGCAGACCAACAGGGGGCGATACGCAGTATTTT.

This CDR3 reads CSSRDRENYGYTF. In DNA form, the CDR3 reads TGCAGCTCCCGGGACAGGGAGAATTATGGCTACACCTTC. The chain has TRBV29-1 and TRBJ1-2; 9 bases are shared with TRBD1. CDR1 and CDR2 (germline): SQVTM, ANQGSEA. CDR3 length: 13 residues. V trimming: 8 bases; J trimming: 5 bases; junction bases outside the gene matches: 9.

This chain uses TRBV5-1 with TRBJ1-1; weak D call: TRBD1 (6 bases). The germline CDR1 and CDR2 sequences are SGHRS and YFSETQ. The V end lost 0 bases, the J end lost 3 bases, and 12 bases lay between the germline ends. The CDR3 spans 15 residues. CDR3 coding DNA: TGCGCCAGCAGCTTGGGTGCAGGGGCCGACACTGAAGCTTTCTTT. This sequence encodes CASSLGAGADTEAFF.

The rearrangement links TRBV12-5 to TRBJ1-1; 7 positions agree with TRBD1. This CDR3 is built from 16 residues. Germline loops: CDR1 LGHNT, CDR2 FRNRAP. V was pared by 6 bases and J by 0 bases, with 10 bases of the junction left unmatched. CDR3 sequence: CASGPSRDSLNTEAFF. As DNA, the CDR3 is TGTGCTAGTGGCCCGTCCCGGGACAGCTTGAACACTGAAGCTTTCTTT.

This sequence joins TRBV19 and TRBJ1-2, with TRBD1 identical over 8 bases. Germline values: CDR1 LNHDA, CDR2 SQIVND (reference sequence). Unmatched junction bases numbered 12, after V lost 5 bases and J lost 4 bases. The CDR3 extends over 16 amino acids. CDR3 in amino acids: CASSVRPGGGSYGYTF. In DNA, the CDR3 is TGTGCCAGTAGTGTCCGACCAGGGGGCGGAAGCTATGGCTACACCTTC.